These 9 T cell receptor beta chains came from one sample sequenced in a study of shared clonotypes between healthy human individuals. TCRdb keeps only in-frame clones here, not all; method: immunoSEQ multiplex PCR. This table has about 1 million clones, 78% appearing once. Material: memory CD4+ T cells from PBMCs. Specified subset: CD45RA-negative fraction. Receptors were obtained from a man aged 18 to 35 in good health. Some clones in this sample may be carry-over from other donors' samples.

This clone occurred a few times. J is TRBJ1-2 and V is TRBV29-1; perhaps TRBD1 as D (6 bases). There are 14 residues in the CDR3. Germline-derived CDR1 and CDR2 are SQVTM and ANQGSEA. Trimming took off 7 bases at V and 4 bases at J, with 19 bases between the two ends. CDR3 sequence reads: CSAEGRGQGYGYTF. CDR3 bases: TGCAGCGCCGAAGGTCGGGGGCAGGGCTATGGCTACACCTTC.

V gene TRBV10-2 combines with J gene TRBJ2-3; either TRBD1 or TRBD2 may supply D (5 bases each). The CDR3 totals 13 residues. The germline V gene has CDR1 WSHSY and CDR2 SAAADI. Trimming left V 10 bases short and J 2 bases short, with 13 bases between. The CDR3 spells CAIAWGFTDTQYF. CDR3 sequence (DNA): TGCGCCATTGCCTGGGGGTTCACAGATACGCAGTATTTT.

This clone was found a few times. The J gene is TRBJ2-7, the V gene TRBV9; 9 nucleotides agree with TRBD1. The V segment lost 4 bases and the J segment 5 bases; nucleotides outside the gene matches: 10. The CDR3 length is 15 residues. CDR1 SGDLS and CDR2 YYNGEE come from the germline V gene. CDR3 in DNA: TGTGCCAGCAGCACCTCTGACAGGGGGTGGCACGAGCAGTACTTC. As protein: CASSTSDRGWHEQYF.

Only a few counts were recorded for this clone. The chain joins TRBV10-1 to TRBJ2-4; D is ambiguous. The germline V gene encodes CDR1 WNHNN and CDR2 SYGVQD (reference sequence). This CDR3 is built from 10 residues. V lost 7 bases to trimming and J lost 10 bases, with 8 bases between them. The CDR3 sequence is CASILGIQYF. The CDR3 DNA follows: TGCGCCAGCATTTTAGGGATTCAGTACTTC.

The rearrangement uses TRBV27 and TRBJ2-7, with 8 bases that match TRBD1. Germline trimming cut 4 bases from V and 7 bases from J; bases unmatched to any gene: 9. This CDR3 contains 14 residues. Per the germline V gene, CDR1 is MNHEY and CDR2 is SMNVEV (reference sequence). Here the CDR3 DNA reads TGTGCCAGCAGTTCTCGGACAGGGAGGAGAGAGCAGTACTTC. Protein: CASSSRTGRREQYF.

V gene TRBV7-9 combines with J gene TRBJ2-1; 8 bases agree with TRBD2. Germline lookup yields CDR1 SEHNR and CDR2 FQNEAQ (reference sequence). The CDR3 covers 15 residues. Losses at the gene ends were 5 bases for V and 5 bases for J; bases not matched to a gene: 8. The CDR3 coding sequence is TGTGCCAGCAGCCCGCCGGGTAGCGGGAACAATGAGCAGTTCTTC. Its protein is CASSPPGSGNNEQFF.

The J gene is TRBJ2-7, the V gene TRBV7-2; D uncertain. Germline assignment: CDR1 SGHTA and CDR2 FQGNSA. V lost 3 bases and J lost 3, with 9 bases in between. The CDR3 is made up of 13 amino acids. The CDR3 here is CASSFGPYYEQYF. In DNA form, the CDR3 reads TGTGCCAGCAGCTTCGGTCCTTACTACGAGCAGTACTTC. Supplemented by reference TRBV7-2 and TRBJ2-7, the full variable domain reads GAGVSQSPSNKVTEKGKDVELRCDPISGHTALYWYRQSLGQGLEFLIYFQGNSAPDKSGLPSDRFSAERTGGSVSTLTIQRTQQEDSAVYLCASSFGPYYEQYFGPGTRLTVT.

This clone was seen only a few times. The chain uses TRBV10-1 and TRBJ1-1; D ambiguous. The V end lost 2 bases, the J end lost 6 bases, and 16 bases lay between the germline ends. From germline, CDR1 is WNHNN and CDR2 SYGVQD (reference sequence). The CDR3 consists of 15 residues. The CDR3 loop is CASSEDPGLVSEAFF. Written as DNA, the CDR3 is TGCGCCAGCAGTGAGGACCCGGGATTGGTCTCTGAAGCTTTCTTT.

The chain is built from TRBV7-3 and TRBJ1-1; D perhaps matches TRBD1 (5 bases). V was clipped by 3 bases and J by 2 bases, with 10 bases between them. The germline CDR1 and CDR2 sequences are SGHTA and FQGTGA. The CDR3 sequence is 14 residues long. CDR3 in amino acids: CASSFGGTNTEAFF. CDR3 bases: TGTGCCAGCAGCTTCGGGGGAACAAACACTGAAGCTTTCTTT.